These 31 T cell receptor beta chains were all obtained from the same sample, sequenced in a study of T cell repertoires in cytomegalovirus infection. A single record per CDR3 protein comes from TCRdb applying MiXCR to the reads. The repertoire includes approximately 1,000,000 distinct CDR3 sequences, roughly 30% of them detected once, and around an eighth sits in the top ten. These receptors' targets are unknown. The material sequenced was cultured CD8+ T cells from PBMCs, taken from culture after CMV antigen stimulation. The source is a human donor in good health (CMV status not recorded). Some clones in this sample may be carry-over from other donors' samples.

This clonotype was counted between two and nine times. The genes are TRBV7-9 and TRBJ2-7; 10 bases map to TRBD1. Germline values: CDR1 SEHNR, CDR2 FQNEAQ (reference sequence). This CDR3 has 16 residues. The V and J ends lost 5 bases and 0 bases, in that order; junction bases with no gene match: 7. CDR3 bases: TGTGCCAGCAGCACCCGACAGGGGGCCACCTCCTACGAGCAGTACTTC. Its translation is CASSTRQGATSYEQYF.

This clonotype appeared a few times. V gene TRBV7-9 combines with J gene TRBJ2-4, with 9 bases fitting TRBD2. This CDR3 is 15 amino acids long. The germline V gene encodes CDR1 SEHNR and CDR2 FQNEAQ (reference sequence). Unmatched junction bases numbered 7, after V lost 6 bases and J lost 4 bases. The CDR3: CASRNPAGGKNIQYF. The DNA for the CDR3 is TGTGCCAGCAGAAATCCGGCGGGGGGGAAAAACATTCAGTACTTC.

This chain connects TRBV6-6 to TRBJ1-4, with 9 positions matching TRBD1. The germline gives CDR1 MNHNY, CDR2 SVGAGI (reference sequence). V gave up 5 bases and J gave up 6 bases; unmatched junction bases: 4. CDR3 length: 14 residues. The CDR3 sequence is CASSQDRGYEKLFF. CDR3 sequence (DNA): TGTGCCAGCAGTCAGGACAGGGGATATGAAAAACTGTTTTTT.

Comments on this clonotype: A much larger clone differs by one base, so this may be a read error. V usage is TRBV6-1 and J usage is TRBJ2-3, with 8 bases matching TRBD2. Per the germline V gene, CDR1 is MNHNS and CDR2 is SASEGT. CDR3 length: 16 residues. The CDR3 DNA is TGTGCCAGCAGTGAATCGGCGGGGGGCCTCACAGATACGCACTATTTT. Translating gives CASSESAGGLTDTHYF.

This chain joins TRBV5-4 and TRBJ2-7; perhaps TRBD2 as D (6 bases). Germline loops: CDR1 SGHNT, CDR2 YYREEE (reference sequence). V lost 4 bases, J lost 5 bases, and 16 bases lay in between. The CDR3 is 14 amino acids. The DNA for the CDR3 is TGTGCCAGCAGCGGCGGGGACTTCCCCCACGAGCAGTACTTC. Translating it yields CASSGGDFPHEQYF.

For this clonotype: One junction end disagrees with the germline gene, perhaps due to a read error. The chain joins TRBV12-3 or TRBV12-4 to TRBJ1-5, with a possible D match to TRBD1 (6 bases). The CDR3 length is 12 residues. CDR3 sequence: CASSLEGRGGVF. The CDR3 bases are TGTGCCAGCAGTTTAGAGGGCAGGGGAGGGGTTTTT.

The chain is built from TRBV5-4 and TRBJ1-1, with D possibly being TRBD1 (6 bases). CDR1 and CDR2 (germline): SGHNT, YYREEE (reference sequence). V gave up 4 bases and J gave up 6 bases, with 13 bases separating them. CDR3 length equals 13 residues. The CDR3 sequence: CASSPTGKAEAFF. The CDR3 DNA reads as TGTGCCAGCAGCCCAACAGGGAAAGCTGAAGCTTTCTTT.

The CDR3 region has the DNA TGTGCCAGCAGTTATGGGGGCTTACGCTACGAGCAGTACGTC. It codes for CASSYGGLRYEQYV. The chain couples TRBV6-2 or TRBV6-3 to TRBJ2-7; D is possibly TRBD1 (6 bases). V was cut by 3 bases and J by 3 bases, with 12 bases left in between. The CDR3 runs to 14 residues. Germline CDR1 and CDR2: MNHEY and SVGEGT.

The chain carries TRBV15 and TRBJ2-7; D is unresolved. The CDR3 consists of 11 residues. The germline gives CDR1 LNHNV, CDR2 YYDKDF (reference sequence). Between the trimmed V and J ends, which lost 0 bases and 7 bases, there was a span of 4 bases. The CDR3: CATSREEEQYF. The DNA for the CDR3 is TGTGCCACCAGCAGAGAAGAGGAGCAGTACTTC.

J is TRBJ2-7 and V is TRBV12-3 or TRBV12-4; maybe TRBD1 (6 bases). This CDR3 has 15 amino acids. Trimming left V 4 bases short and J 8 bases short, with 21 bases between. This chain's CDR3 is CASSSTGIPPDQQYF. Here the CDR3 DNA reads TGTGCCAGCAGTTCCACAGGGATCCCCCCTGACCAGCAGTACTTC.

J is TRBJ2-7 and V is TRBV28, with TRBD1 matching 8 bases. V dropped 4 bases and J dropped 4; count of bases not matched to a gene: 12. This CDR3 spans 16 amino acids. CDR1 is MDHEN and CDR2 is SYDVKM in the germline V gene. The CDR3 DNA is TGTGCCAGCAGTTCCTCCGAGGACAGGGATGGGTACGAGCAGTACGTC. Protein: CASSSSEDRDGYEQYV.

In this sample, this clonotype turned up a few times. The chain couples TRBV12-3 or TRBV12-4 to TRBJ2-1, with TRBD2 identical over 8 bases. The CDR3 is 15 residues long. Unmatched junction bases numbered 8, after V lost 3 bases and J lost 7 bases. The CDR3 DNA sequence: TGTGCCAGCAGTTTCCCTAATAGCGGGGCTAATGAGCAGTTCTTC. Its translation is CASSFPNSGANEQFF.

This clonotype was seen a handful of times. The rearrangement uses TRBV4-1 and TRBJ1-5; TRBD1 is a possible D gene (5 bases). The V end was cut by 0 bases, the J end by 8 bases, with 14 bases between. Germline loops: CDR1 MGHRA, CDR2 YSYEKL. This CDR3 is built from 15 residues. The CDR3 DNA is TGCGCCAGCAGCCAAGATCCCAGGTGGGGGGAGCCCCAGCATTTT. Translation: CASSQDPRWGEPQHF.

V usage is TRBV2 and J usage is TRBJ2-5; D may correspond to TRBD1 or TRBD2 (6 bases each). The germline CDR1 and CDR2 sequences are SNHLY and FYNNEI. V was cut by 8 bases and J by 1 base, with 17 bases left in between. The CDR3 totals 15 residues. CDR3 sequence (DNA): TGTGCCAGCCTTGGGCGGGACACATTCCAAGAGACCCAGTACTTC. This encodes CASLGRDTFQETQYF.

CDR3: CASSMLIGETGTQFGDEQFF. CDR3 coding DNA: TGTGCCAGTAGTATGTTGATCGGGGAGACCGGGACCCAATTCGGGGATGAGCAGTTCTTC. The chain joins TRBV19 to TRBJ2-1; TRBD1 or TRBD2 may be the D gene (5 bases each). V lost 3 bases and J 8 bases, leaving 32 bases between the germline ends. This CDR3 spans 20 amino acids. Germline V gene sequence: CDR1 LNHDA, CDR2 SQIVND (reference sequence).

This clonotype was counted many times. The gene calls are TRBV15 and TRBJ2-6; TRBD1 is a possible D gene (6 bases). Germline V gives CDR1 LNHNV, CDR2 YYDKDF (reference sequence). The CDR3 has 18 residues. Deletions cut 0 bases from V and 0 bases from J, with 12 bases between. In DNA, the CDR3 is TGTGCCACCAGCAGAGATGGACAGATTTACTCTGGGGCCAACGTCCTGACTTTC. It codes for CATSRDGQIYSGANVLTF.

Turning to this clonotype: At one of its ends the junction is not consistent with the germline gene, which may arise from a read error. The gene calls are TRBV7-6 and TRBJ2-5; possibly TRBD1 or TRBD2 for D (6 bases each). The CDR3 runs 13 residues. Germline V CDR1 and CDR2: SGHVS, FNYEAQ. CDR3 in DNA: TGTGCTAGCAGCTCGGGGGCGAAGGAGACCCAGTACTTC. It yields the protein CASSSGAKETQYF.

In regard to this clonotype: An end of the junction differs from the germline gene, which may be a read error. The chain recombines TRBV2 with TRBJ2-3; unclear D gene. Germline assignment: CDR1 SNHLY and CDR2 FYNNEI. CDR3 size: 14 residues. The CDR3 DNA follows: TGTACCAGCAGATCCCCCGGCGGCACAGATACGCAGTATTTT. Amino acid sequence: CTSRSPGGTDTQYF.

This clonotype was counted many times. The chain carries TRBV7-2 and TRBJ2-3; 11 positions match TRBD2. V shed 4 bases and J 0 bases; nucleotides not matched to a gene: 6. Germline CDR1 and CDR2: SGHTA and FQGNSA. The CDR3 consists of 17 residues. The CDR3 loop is CASSWVAGGPSTDTQYF. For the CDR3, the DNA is TGTGCCAGCAGCTGGGTAGCGGGGGGGCCGAGCACAGATACGCAGTATTTT.

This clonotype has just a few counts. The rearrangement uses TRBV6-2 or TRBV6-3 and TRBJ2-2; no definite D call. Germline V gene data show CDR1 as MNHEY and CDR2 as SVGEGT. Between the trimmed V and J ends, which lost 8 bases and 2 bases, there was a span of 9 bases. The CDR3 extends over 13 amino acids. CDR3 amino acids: CASEHLNTGELFF. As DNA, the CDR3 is TGTGCCAGCGAACACCTAAACACCGGGGAGCTGTTTTTT.

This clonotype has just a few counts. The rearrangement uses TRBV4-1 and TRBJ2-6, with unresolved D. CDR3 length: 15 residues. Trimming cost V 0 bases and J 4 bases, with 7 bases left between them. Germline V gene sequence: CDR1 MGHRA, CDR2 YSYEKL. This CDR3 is CASSQDWPGANVLTF. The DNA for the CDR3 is TGCGCCAGCAGCCAAGATTGGCCAGGGGCCAACGTCCTGACTTTC.

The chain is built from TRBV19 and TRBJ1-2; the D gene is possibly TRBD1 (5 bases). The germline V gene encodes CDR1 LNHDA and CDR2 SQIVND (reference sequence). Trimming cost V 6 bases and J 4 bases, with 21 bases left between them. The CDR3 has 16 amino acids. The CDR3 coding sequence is TGTGCCAGTAGCGGGACCCGAGTTATCCCCCTCTATGGCTACACCTTC. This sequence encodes CASSGTRVIPLYGYTF.

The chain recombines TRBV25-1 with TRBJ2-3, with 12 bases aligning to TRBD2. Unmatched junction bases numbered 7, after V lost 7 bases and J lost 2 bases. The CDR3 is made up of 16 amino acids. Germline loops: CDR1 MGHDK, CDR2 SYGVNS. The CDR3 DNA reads TGTGCCAGCACCCCTACTAGCGGGGGGATCACAGATACGCAGTATTTT. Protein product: CASTPTSGGITDTQYF.

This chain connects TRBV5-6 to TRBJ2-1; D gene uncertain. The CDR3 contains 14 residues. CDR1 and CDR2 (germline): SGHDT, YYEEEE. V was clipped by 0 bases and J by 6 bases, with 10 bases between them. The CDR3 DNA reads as TGTGCCAGCAGCTTGGTCGGGTTGGCCAATGAGCAGTTCTTC. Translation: CASSLVGLANEQFF.

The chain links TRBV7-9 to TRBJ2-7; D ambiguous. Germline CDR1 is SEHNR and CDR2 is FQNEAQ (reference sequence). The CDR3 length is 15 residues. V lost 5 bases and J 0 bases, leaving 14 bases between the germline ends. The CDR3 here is CASSPRRASSYEQYF. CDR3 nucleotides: TGTGCCAGCAGCCCACGTAGAGCCAGCTCCTACGAGCAGTACTTC.

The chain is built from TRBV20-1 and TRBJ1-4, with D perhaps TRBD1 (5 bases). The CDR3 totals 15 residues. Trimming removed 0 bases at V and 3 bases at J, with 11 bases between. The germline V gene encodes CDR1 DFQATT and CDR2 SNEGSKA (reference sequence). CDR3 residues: CSARDLQASNEKLFF. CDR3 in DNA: TGCAGTGCTAGAGATCTACAGGCCTCTAATGAAAAACTGTTTTTT.

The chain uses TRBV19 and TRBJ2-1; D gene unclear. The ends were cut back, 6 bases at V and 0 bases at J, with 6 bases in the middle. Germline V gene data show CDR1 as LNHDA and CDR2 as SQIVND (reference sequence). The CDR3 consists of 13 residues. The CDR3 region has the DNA TGTGCCAGTAGCGGATACTCCTACAATGAGCAGTTCTTC. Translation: CASSGYSYNEQFF.

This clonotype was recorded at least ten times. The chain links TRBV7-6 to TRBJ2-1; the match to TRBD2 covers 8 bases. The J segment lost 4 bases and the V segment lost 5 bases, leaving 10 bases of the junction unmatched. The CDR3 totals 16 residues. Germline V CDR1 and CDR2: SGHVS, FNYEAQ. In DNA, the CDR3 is TGTGCCAGCAGCGACCTCAGCGGGGGCCCTTACAATGAGCAGTTCTTC. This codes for CASSDLSGGPYNEQFF. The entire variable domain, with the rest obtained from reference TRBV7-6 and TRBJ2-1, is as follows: GAGVSQSPRYKVTKRGQDVALRCDPISGHVSLYWYRQALGQGPEFLTYFNYEAQQDKSGLPNDRFSAERPEGSISTLTIQRTEQRDSAMYRCASSDLSGGPYNEQFFGPGTRLTVL.

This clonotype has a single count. CDR3 nucleotide sequence: TGTGCCAGCAGCCCGGGAGGGGTAGCTTTCTTT. Translation: CASSPGGVAFF. The gene calls are TRBV4-2 and TRBJ1-1; D possibly corresponds to TRBD1 (5 bases). CDR1 and CDR2 (germline): LGHNA, YNFKEQ. V was clipped by 4 bases and J by 10 bases, with 10 bases between them. This CDR3 has 11 residues.

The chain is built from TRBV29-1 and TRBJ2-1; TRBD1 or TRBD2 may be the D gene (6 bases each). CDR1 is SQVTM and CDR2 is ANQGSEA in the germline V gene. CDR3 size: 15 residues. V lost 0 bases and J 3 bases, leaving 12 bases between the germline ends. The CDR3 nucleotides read TGCAGCGTTGAAGATCGAGGGGGGTACTACAATGAGCAGTTCTTC. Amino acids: CSVEDRGGYYNEQFF.

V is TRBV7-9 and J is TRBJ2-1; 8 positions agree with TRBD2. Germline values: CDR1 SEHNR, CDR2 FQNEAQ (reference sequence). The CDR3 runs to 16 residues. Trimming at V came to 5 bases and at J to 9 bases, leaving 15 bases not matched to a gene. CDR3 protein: CASSPPGRGVSSEQFF. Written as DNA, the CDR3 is TGTGCCAGCAGCCCGCCTGGGCGGGGGGTTAGTAGTGAGCAGTTCTTC.